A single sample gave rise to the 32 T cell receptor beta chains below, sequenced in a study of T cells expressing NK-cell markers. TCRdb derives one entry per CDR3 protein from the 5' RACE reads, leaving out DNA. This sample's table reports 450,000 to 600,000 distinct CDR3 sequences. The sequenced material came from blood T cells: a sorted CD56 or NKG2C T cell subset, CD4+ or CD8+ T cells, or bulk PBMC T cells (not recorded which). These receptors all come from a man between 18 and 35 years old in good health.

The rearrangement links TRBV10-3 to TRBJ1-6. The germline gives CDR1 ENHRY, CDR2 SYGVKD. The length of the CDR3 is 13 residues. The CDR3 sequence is CAISEGWDSPLHF.

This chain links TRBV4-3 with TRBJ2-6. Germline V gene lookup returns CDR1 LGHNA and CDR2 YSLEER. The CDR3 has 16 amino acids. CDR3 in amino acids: CASSQDLEVGANVLTF.

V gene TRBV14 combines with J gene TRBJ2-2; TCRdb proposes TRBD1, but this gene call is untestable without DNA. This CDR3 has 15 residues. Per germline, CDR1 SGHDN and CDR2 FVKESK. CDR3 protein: CASSRQGLDSGELFF.

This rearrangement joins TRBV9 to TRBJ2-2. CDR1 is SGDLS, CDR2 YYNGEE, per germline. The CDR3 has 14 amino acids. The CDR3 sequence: CASSRGLNTGELFF.

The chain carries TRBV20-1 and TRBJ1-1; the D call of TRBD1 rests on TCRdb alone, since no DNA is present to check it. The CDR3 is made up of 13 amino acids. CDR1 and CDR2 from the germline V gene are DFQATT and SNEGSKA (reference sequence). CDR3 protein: CSAPGVENTEAFF.

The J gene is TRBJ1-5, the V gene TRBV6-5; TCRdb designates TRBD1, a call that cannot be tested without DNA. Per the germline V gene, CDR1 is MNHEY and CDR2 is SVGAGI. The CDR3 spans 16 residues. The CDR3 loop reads CASSHFGQGDNQPQHF.

The CDR3 loop reads CASSHPGISYEQYF. This chain uses TRBV25-1 with TRBJ2-7; without DNA, the TCRdb call of TRBD1 cannot be checked. There are 14 residues in the CDR3. Germline CDR1 is MGHDK and CDR2 is SYGVNS.

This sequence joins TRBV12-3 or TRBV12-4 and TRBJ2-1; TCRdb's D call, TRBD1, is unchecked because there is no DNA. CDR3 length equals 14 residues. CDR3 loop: CASSFYRGLDEQFF.

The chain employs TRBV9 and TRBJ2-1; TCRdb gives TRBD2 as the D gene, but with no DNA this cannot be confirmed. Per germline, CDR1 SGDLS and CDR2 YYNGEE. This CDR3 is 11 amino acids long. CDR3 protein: CASSSDYILFF.

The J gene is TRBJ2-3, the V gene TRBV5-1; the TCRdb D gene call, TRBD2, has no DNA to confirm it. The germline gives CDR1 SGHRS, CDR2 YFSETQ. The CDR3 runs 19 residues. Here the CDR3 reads CASSLRLRLAGGPADTQYF.

Here the CDR3 reads CSAVREGNTIYF. The chain recombines TRBV29-1 with TRBJ1-3; TCRdb gives TRBD1 as the D gene, but with no DNA this cannot be confirmed. The CDR3 length is 12 residues. Looked up from germline, CDR1 is SQVTM and CDR2 is ANQGSEA.

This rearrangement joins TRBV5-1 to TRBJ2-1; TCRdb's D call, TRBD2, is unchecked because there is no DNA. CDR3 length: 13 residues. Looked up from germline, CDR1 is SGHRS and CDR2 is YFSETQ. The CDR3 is CASSFTGGPFQFF.

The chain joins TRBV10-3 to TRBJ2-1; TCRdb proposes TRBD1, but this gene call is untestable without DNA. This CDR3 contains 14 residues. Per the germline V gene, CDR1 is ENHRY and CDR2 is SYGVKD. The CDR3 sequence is CAIMAGGDSEGQFF.

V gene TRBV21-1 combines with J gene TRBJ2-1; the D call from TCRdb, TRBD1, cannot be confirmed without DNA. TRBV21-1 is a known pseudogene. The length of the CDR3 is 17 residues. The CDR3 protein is CASSRPTGDGGYNEQFF.

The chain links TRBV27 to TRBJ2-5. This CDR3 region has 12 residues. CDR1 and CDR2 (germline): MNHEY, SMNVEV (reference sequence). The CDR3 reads CASSFSGETQYF.

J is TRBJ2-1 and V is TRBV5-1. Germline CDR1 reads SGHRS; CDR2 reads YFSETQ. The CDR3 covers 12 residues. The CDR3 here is CASSLWVSEQFF.

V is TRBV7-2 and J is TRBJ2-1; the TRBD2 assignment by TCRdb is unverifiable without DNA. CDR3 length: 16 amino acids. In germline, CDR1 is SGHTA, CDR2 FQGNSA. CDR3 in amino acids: CASSFLAGRGYNEQFF. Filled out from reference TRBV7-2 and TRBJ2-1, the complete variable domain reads GAGVSQSPSNKVTEKGKDVELRCDPISGHTALYWYRQSLGQGLEFLIYFQGNSAPDKSGLPSDRFSAERTGGSVSTLTIQRTQQEDSAVYLCASSFLAGRGYNEQFFGPGTRLTVL.

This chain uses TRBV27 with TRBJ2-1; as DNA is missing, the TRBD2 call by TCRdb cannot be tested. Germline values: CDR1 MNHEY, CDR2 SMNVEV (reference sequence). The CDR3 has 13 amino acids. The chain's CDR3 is CASSGTSGSEQFF.

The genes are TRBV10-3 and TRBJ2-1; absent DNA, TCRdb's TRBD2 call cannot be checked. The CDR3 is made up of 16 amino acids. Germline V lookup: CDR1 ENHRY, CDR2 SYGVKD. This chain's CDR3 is CAISESGTSGHNEQFF.

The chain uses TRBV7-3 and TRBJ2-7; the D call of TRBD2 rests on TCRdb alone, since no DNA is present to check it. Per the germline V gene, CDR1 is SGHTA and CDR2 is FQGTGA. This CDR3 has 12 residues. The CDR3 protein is CASSLLGGEQYF.

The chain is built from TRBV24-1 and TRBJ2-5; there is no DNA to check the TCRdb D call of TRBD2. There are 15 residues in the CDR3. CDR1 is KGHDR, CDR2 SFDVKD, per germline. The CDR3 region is CATSDLAGPQETQYF.

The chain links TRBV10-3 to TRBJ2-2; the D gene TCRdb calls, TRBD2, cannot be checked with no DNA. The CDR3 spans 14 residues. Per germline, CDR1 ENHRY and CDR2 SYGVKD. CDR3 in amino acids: CAITNGLAGGELFF.

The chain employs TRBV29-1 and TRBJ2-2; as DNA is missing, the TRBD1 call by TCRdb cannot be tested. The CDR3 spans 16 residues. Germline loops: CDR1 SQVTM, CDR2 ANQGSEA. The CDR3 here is CSVVVGAGSNTGELFF.

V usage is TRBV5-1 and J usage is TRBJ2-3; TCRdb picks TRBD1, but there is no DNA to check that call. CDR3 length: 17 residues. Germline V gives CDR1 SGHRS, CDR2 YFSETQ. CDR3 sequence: CASSVYRQGRNTDTQYF.

The CDR3 is CASRPGQARMNTEAFF. The chain employs TRBV5-1 and TRBJ1-1; TCRdb picks TRBD1, but there is no DNA to check that call. The CDR3 contains 16 residues. Germline values: CDR1 SGHRS, CDR2 YFSETQ.

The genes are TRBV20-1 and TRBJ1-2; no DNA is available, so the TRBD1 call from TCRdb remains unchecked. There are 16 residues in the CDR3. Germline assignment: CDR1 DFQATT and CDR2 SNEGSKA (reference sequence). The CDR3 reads CSAPPGTGDKVYGYTF.

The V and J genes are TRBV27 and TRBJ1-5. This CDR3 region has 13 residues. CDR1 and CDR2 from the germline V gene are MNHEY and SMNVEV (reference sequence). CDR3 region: CASSRTVYQPQHF.

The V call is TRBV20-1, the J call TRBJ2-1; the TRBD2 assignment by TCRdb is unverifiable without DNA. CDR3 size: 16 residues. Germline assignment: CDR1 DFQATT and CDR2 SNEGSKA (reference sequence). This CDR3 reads CSAPPATSGRMNEQFF.

The CDR3 protein is CATSDPLMGAGLYNEQFF. The chain couples TRBV24-1 to TRBJ2-1; with no DNA, the TCRdb D assignment of TRBD2 cannot be verified. CDR1 and CDR2 (germline): KGHDR, SFDVKD. The CDR3 covers 18 residues.

CDR3 sequence reads: CASSSYRDRVFEKLFF. This chain joins TRBV11-2 and TRBJ1-4; TCRdb names TRBD1, which stays unverified in the absence of DNA. CDR3 size: 16 residues. Germline CDR1 is SGHAT and CDR2 is FQNNGV. Together with reference TRBV11-2 and TRBJ1-4, the CDR3 gives the full variable domain: EAGVAQSPRYKIIEKRQSVAFWCNPISGHATLYWYQQILGQGPKLLIQFQNNGVVDDSQLPKDRFSAERLKGVDSTLKIQPAKLEDSAVYLCASSSYRDRVFEKLFFGSGTQLSVL.

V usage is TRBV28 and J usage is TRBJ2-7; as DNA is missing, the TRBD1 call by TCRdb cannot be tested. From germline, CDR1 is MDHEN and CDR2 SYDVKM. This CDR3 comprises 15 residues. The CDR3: CASSSAGLPQYEQYF.

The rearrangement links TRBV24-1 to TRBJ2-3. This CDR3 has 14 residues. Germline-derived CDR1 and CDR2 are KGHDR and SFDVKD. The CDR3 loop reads CATSDPLGVDTQYF.